This entry lists 4 T cell receptor beta chains sequenced from one sample in a study of CXCR3-negative and CXCR3-positive naive CD8 T cells. The authors made the TRB cDNA libraries by 5' RACE using UMI labels. TCRdb processed the 5' RACE reads again and assigns one entry to each CDR3 protein, with no DNA. The sample data list about 41,000 distinct CDR3 sequences. Sequencing was performed on naive CXCR3- CD8+ T cells from blood. Subset defined: CD45RO-CCR7+CD27+CD95- naive CD8+ T cells lacking CXCR3 (TNR3-). The receptors were gathered from a human donor in good health. Some clones in this sample may be carry-over from other donors' samples.

The CDR3 is CASSLWSGLSYNEQFF. This rearrangement joins TRBV7-3 to TRBJ2-1; no DNA is available, so the TRBD2 call from TCRdb remains unchecked. The CDR3 contains 16 residues. The germline V gene has CDR1 SGHTA and CDR2 FQGTGA.

The genes are TRBV4-3 and TRBJ2-3; absent DNA, TCRdb's TRBD1 call cannot be checked. Germline V gene lookup returns CDR1 LGHNA and CDR2 YSLEER. The CDR3 extends over 15 amino acids. CDR3 protein: CASSHSLGGTDTQYF.

CDR3 sequence reads: CASSYPEGPYNEQFF. J is TRBJ2-1 and V is TRBV7-3; TCRdb designates TRBD2, a call that cannot be tested without DNA. The CDR3 contains 15 residues. From germline, CDR1 is SGHTA and CDR2 FQGTGA.

Measured by frequency, this clonotype is medium-sized (0.01 to 0.1%). This rearrangement joins TRBV7-2 to TRBJ2-3; TCRdb's D gene call, TRBD1, goes unchecked for lack of DNA. The CDR3 covers 15 residues. The germline V gene has CDR1 SGHTA and CDR2 FQGNSA. CDR3 loop: CASSLTGPSTDTQYF. The full variable domain, completed using reference TRBV7-2 and TRBJ2-3, is GAGVSQSPSNKVTEKGKDVELRCDPISGHTALYWYRQSLGQGLEFLIYFQGNSAPDKSGLPSDRFSAERTGGSVSTLTIQRTQQEDSAVYLCASSLTGPSTDTQYFGPGTRLTVL.